This entry lists 8 T cell receptor beta chains sequenced from one sample in a study of early T cells in non-severe SARS-CoV-2 infection. TCRdb passed the 5' RACE reads through MiXCR, listing each CDR3 protein once. The sample includes 100,000 to 120,000 distinct CDR3 sequences, 12% of them seen just once. The specimen sequenced was whole blood. The source is an adult who was a healthcare worker with PCR-confirmed SARS-CoV-2 infection or an uninfected control (not recorded which).

This clonotype was counted a few times. This chain joins TRBV19 and TRBJ1-6; no reliable D call. The V and J ends lost 3 bases and 9 bases respectively, with 15 bases between them. Looked up from germline, CDR1 is LNHDA and CDR2 is SQIVND (reference sequence). The CDR3 loop spans 15 amino acids. The CDR3 sequence is CASSMSAGFVSPLHF. The CDR3 nucleotides read TGTGCCAGTAGTATGAGCGCGGGGTTCGTTTCACCCCTCCACTTT.

The chain carries TRBV7-9 and TRBJ1-1; D not certain. The CDR3 has 16 residues. V lost 2 bases and J 1 base, leaving 14 bases between the germline ends. Germline V CDR1 and CDR2: SEHNR, FQNEAQ (reference sequence). As DNA, the CDR3 is TGTGCCAGCAGCTTAAATAGGGCGGTGGGGAACACTGAAGCTTTCTTT. It specifies CASSLNRAVGNTEAFF. Full variable domain (rest looked up from reference TRBV7-9 and TRBJ1-1): DTGVSQNPRHKITKRGQNVTFRCDPISEHNRLYWYRQTLGQGPEFLTYFQNEAQLEKSRLLSDRFSAERPKGSFSTLEIQRTEQGDSAMYLCASSLNRAVGNTEAFFGQGTRLTVV.

This clonotype has ten or more counts. Here the CDR3 reads CASSEDNTEAFF. CDR3 DNA sequence: TGCGCCAGCAGTGAAGACAACACTGAAGCTTTCTTT. The chain links TRBV10-1 to TRBJ1-1; D remains ambiguous. With 3 bases removed from V and 2 bases from J, the gap between germline ends came to 4 bases. The CDR3 is 12 amino acids. Germline V gene data show CDR1 as WNHNN and CDR2 as SYGVQD (reference sequence).

This clonotype occurred a few times. The chain links TRBV2 to TRBJ2-4; D is uncertain. Trimming pared 3 bases from V and 0 bases from J, leaving 9 bases between. The CDR3 length is 15 residues. Germline assignment: CDR1 SNHLY and CDR2 FYNNEI. The CDR3 DNA is TGTGCCAGCAGTGATTATACCCGAGCCAAAAACATTCAGTACTTC. This gives the protein CASSDYTRAKNIQYF.

This clonotype was seen at least ten times. The chain carries TRBV7-3 and TRBJ2-5; 7 positions agree with TRBD2. CDR3 size: 15 residues. J was trimmed by 5 bases and V by 1 base; bases with no gene match: 7. The germline gives CDR1 SGHTA, CDR2 FQGTGA. The CDR3: CASSLRGGSRETQYF. The CDR3 region has the DNA TGTGCCAGCAGCTTAAGGGGGGGTTCGCGGGAGACCCAGTACTTC. The variable domain in full, completed from reference TRBV7-3 and TRBJ2-5, reads GAGVSQTPSNKVTEKGKYVELRCDPISGHTALYWYRQSLGQGPEFLIYFQGTGAADDSGLPNDRFFAVRPEGSVSTLKIQRTERGDSAVYLCASSLRGGSRETQYFGPGTRLLVL.

This clonotype has at least ten counts. The chain links TRBV19 to TRBJ2-7; D might be TRBD1 (6 bases). CDR1 is LNHDA and CDR2 is SQIVND in the germline V gene (reference sequence). With 6 bases removed from V and 5 bases from J, the gap between germline ends came to 17 bases. The CDR3 is 14 residues long. The CDR3 loop is CASSGTGTSDEQYF. The CDR3 DNA follows: TGTGCCAGTAGCGGTACCGGGACATCGGACGAGCAGTACTTC.

This clonotype appeared a few times. The chain combines TRBV29-1 with TRBJ2-2, with D perhaps matching TRBD1 (6 bases). CDR3 length equals 11 residues. The ends were cut back, 6 bases at V and 6 bases at J, with 8 bases in the middle. Looked up from germline, CDR1 is SQVTM and CDR2 is ANQGSEA. The CDR3 DNA is TGCAGCGTGGGGACACCCGGGGAGCTGTTTTTT. It specifies CSVGTPGELFF.

The chain recombines TRBV7-8 with TRBJ2-1, with no clear D. CDR1 is SGHVS and CDR2 is FQNEAQ in the germline V gene. CDR3 size: 13 residues. V was pared by 6 bases and J by 6 bases, with 12 bases between. The CDR3 DNA reads TGTGCCAGCAGACCGAGAAGTTCCAATGAGCAGTTCTTC. Protein sequence: CASRPRSSNEQFF.